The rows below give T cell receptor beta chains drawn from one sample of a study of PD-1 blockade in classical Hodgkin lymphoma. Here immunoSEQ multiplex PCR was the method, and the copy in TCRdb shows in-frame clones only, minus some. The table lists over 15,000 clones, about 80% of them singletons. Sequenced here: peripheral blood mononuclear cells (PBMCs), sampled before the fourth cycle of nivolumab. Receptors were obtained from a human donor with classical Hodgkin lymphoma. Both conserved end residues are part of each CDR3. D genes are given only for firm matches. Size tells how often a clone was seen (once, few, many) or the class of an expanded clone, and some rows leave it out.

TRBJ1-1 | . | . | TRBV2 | TGTGCCACCAGGGAGTCGAACACTGAAGCTTTCTTT | CATRESNTEAFF
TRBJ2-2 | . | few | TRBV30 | TGTGCCTGGAGCCTAAAGAGCGGGAACACCGGGGAGCTGTTTTTT | CAWSLKSGNTGELFF
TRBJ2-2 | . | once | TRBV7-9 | TGTGCCAGCAGCTTCACAGCAGGGCCCGGGGAGCTGTTTTTT | CASSFTAGPGELFF
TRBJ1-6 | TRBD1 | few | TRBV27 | TGTGCCAGCAGTCTTTCCCCGACAGGGAAAGGTTCACCCCTCCACTTT | CASSLSPTGKGSPLHF
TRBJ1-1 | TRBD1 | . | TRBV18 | TGTGCCAGCTCGTTACAGGGGGATGGCTCTGAAGCTTTCTTT | CASSLQGDGSEAFF
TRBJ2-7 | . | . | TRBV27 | TGTGCCAGCAGTTTATCAGGGGCTCTCTACGAGCAGTACTTC | CASSLSGALYEQYF
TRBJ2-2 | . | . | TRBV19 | TGTGCCAGCAGTCAAGGGCCCGGGGAGCTGTTTTTT | CASSQGPGELFF
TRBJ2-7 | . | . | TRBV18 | TGTGCCAGCTCGCAACTACAGGGTTACGAGCAGTACTTC | CASSQLQGYEQYF
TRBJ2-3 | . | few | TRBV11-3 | TGTGCCAGCAGCTTAGGCAGGGGACAAGGCACAGATACGCAGTATTTT | CASSLGRGQGTDTQYF
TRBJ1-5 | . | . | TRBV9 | TGTGCCAGCAGCCCCGGGGGAGGGGGCAATCAGCCCCAGCATTTT | CASSPGGGGNQPQHF
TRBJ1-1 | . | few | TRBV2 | TGTGCCAGCAGTCCGGGACCCATTTACGGCACTGAAGCTTTCTTT | CASSPGPIYGTEAFF
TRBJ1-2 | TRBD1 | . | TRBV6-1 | TGTGCCAGTATGACAGGGCGGGTTGGCTACACCTTC | CASMTGRVGYTF
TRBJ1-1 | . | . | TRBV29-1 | TGCAGCGTTTCCAGCGCTGAAGCTTTCTTT | CSVSSAEAFF
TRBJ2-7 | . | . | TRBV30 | TGTGCCTGGACCTTTTGGGGGTCCTACGAGCAGTACTTC | CAWTFWGSYEQYF
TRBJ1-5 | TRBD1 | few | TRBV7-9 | TGTGCCAGCAGCTCTTACAGGGGCAATAGCAATCAGCCCCAGCATTTT | CASSSYRGNSNQPQHF
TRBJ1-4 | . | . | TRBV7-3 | TGTGCCAGCTCTCCCCCAGGGCAGGGTGGGGAAAAACTGTTTTTT | CASSPPGQGGEKLFF
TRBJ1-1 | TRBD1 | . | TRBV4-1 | TGCGCCAGCAGCCCCCAAGGGACAGCTGGTGCCACTGAAGCTTTCTTT | CASSPQGTAGATEAFF
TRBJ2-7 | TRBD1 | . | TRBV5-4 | TGTGCCAGCAGCTCGGACAGGGTTGGCGAGCAGTACTTC | CASSSDRVGEQYF
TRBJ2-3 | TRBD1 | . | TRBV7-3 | TGTGCCAGCAGCTTATACAGGGGGTTTACAGATACGCAGTATTTT | CASSLYRGFTDTQYF
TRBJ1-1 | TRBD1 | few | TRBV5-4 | TGTGCCAGCAGCCCTGTGGGACAGGGAGCCACTGAAGCTTTCTTT | CASSPVGQGATEAFF
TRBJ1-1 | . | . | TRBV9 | TGTGCCAGCAGCGTAGCTGTGGGGGGAAACACTGAAGCTTTCTTT | CASSVAVGGNTEAFF
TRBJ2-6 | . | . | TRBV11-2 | TGTGCCAGCAGCTTAGGGGGCCGTTCCGGGGCCAACGTCCTGACTTTC | CASSLGGRSGANVLTF
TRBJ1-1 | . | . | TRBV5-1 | TGCGCCAGCAGATCCGGGCCCAGAGGCGCTGAAGCTTTCTTT | CASRSGPRGAEAFF
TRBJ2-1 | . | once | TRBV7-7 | TGTGCCAGCAGCTTAGAACTAGTGGGTGAGCAGTTCTTC | CASSLELVGEQFF
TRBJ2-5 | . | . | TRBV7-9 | TGTGCCAGCAGCTTCTCCGAGACCGCAACGGGGACCCAGTACTTC | CASSFSETATGTQYF
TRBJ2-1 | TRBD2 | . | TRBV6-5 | TGTGCCAGCAGTTGGACTAGCGGGGTCTACAATGAGCAGTTCTTC | CASSWTSGVYNEQFF